Listed here are 19 T cell receptor beta chains from one sample, sequenced in a study of blood T cell repertoires in COVID-19. TCRdb keeps only in-frame clones here, not all; method: immunoSEQ multiplex PCR. This table holds some 150,000 clones, around nine tenths found once. The source material was peripheral blood. All receptors come from a woman aged 70 to 79 with acute or convalescent COVID-19.

The chain is built from TRBV6-5 and TRBJ1-6; 12 bases fit TRBD1. This CDR3 comprises 15 residues. Germline V gene sequence: CDR1 MNHEY, CDR2 SVGAGI. V shed 6 bases, J shed 10 bases, and the junction held 7 bases outside the gene matches. The CDR3 DNA follows: TGTGCCAGCAGAATACCGGGACAGGGGGCGTCACCCCTCCACTTT. As protein: CASRIPGQGASPLHF.

The chain links TRBV13 to TRBJ2-3; 10 nucleotides align to TRBD2. Germline CDR1 is PRHDT and CDR2 is FYEKMQ (reference sequence). The CDR3 loop spans 20 amino acids. Germline trimming cut 4 bases from V and 0 bases from J; bases unmatched to any gene: 16. For the CDR3, the DNA is TGTGCCAGCAGCTCGATACCCGGGACTAGCGACACACCTAGCACAGATACGCAGTATTTT. Protein: CASSSIPGTSDTPSTDTQYF.

The chain combines TRBV5-1 with TRBJ2-7; TRBD1 might be the D (6 bases). V was cut by 0 bases and J by 3 bases, with 16 bases left in between. CDR1 is SGHRS and CDR2 is YFSETQ in the germline V gene. The CDR3 extends over 16 amino acids. The DNA for the CDR3 is TGCGCCAGCAGCTTGGGTGCAGGGGCGACAAACTACGAGCAGTACGTC. Protein: CASSLGAGATNYEQYV.

The chain couples TRBV28 to TRBJ1-2; 9 positions match TRBD1. J gave up 3 bases and V 5 bases, and 7 bases lay outside the gene matches. CDR3 length: 15 residues. The germline gives CDR1 MDHEN, CDR2 SYDVKM. The CDR3 nucleotides are TGTGCCAGCAGTGCTCCCGGGACAGGGCACTATGGCTACACCTTC. Translated, it gives CASSAPGTGHYGYTF.

The chain recombines TRBV6-6 with TRBJ1-6; 7 bases fit TRBD1. The V and J ends lost 5 bases and 1 base, in that order; junction bases with no gene match: 8. The CDR3 consists of 17 residues. Germline CDR1 reads MNHNY; CDR2 reads SVGAGI (reference sequence). CDR3: CASSPRQGGSYNSPLHF. Written as DNA, the CDR3 is TGTGCCAGCAGTCCTAGACAGGGAGGATCCTATAATTCACCCCTCCACTTT.

The chain links TRBV10-3 to TRBJ2-2; D unresolved. CDR1 is ENHRY, CDR2 SYGVKD, per germline. V was shortened by 0 bases and J by 8 bases, with 10 bases between the two germline ends. The CDR3 is 14 amino acids. The CDR3 is CAISESAGLGELFF. The CDR3 DNA sequence: TGTGCCATCAGTGAGTCGGCAGGTTTGGGGGAGCTGTTTTTT.

This clone was seen once. The rearrangement links TRBV19 to TRBJ1-6, with D maybe TRBD1 (5 bases). The CDR3 is made up of 12 amino acids. Trimming took 5 bases from V and 13 from J, leaving 12 bases between them. CDR1 and CDR2 (germline): LNHDA, SQIVND (reference sequence). The CDR3 nucleotides are TGTGCCAGTAGTCCCAGGGAATCGCCCCTCCACTTT. This gives the protein CASSPRESPLHF.

The chain links TRBV4-1 to TRBJ1-3; TRBD1 matches at 7 bases. Per germline, CDR1 MGHRA and CDR2 YSYEKL. This CDR3 is built from 16 residues. The V gene end was trimmed by 2 bases and the J gene end by 6 bases; junction bases not matched to a gene: 10. The CDR3 loop reads CASSQHGTEQKNTIYF. DNA for the CDR3: TGCGCCAGCAGCCAACATGGGACAGAGCAAAAAAACACCATATATTTT.

This clone was observed once. The chain recombines TRBV2 with TRBJ1-6, with a weak D call TRBD1 (6 bases). V shed 11 bases and J shed 5 bases, with 13 bases lying between them. This CDR3 has 13 residues. Per germline, CDR1 SNHLY and CDR2 FYNNEI. The CDR3 sequence is CAWQGSDNSPLHF. DNA of the CDR3: TGTGCCTGGCAGGGGAGCGATAATTCACCCCTCCACTTT.

V usage is TRBV6-5 and J usage is TRBJ1-1, with 8 nucleotides matching TRBD1. The germline gives CDR1 MNHEY, CDR2 SVGAGI. This CDR3 region has 14 residues. The V segment lost 6 bases and the J segment 3 bases; nucleotides outside the gene matches: 6. The DNA for the CDR3 is TGTGCCAGCAGCCCCAACAGGGGGTACACTGAAGCTTTCTTT. This encodes CASSPNRGYTEAFF.

The chain uses TRBV5-6 and TRBJ1-2; 9 nucleotides agree with TRBD1. From germline, CDR1 is SGHDT and CDR2 YYEEEE. CDR3 length: 14 amino acids. Losses at the gene ends were 4 bases for V and 4 bases for J; bases not matched to a gene: 5. The CDR3 DNA reads TGTGCCAGCAGCCCACAGGGGGCGGGCTATGGCTACACCTTC. Protein sequence: CASSPQGAGYGYTF.

CDR3 residues: CAWSSTGTGEAFF. The CDR3 coding sequence is TGTGCCTGGAGTTCTACGGGGACAGGGGAAGCTTTCTTT. This chain joins TRBV30 and TRBJ1-1; TRBD1 matches at 9 bases. The CDR3 runs to 13 residues. Germline values: CDR1 GTSNPN, CDR2 SVGIG (reference sequence). V lost 2 bases and J lost 8; bases outside the gene matches: 6.

The chain recombines TRBV6-5 with TRBJ1-6; 9 bases fit TRBD1. The CDR3 runs 14 residues. Germline-derived CDR1 and CDR2 are MNHEY and SVGAGI. Trimming took 5 bases from V and 8 from J; bases not matched to a gene: 4. CDR3 bases: TGTGCCAGCAGTACGGGACAGGGATATTCACCCCTCCACTTT. Residues: CASSTGQGYSPLHF.

The genes are TRBV19 and TRBJ2-6; D is perhaps TRBD2 (6 bases). Germline-derived CDR1 and CDR2 are LNHDA and SQIVND (reference sequence). The CDR3 is 18 amino acids. The CDR3 reads CATGELNLGSSGANVLTF. In DNA form, the CDR3 reads TGTGCGACGGGGGAATTAAATTTAGGGAGCTCTGGGGCCAACGTCCTGACTTTC. Looking up the rest from reference TRBV19 and TRBJ2-6 gives the full variable domain: DGGITQSPKYLFRKEGQNVTLSCEQNLNHDAMYWYRQDPGQGLRLIYYSQIVNDFQKGDIAEGYSVSREKKESFPLTVTSAQKNPTAFYLCATGELNLGSSGANVLTFGAGSRLTVL.

In the case of this clone: Other DNA sequences in this sample translate to the same CDR3. J is TRBJ2-1 and V is TRBV19; 10 nucleotides align to TRBD2. V shed 4 bases, J shed 6 bases, and the junction held 6 bases outside the gene matches. CDR3 length equals 15 residues. Germline V CDR1 and CDR2: LNHDA, SQIVND (reference sequence). The CDR3 loop reads CASSRSGGASNEQFF. The CDR3 DNA reads TGTGCCAGTAGTAGAAGCGGGGGGGCTAGCAATGAGCAGTTCTTC.

The genes are TRBV6-6 and TRBJ2-1, with TRBD2 identical over 11 bases. The V and J ends lost 5 bases and 6 bases, in that order; junction bases with no gene match: 9. From germline, CDR1 is MNHNY and CDR2 SVGAGI (reference sequence). This CDR3 spans 16 amino acids. For the CDR3, the DNA is TGTGCCAGCAGTCCGATCACTAGCGGGGGTATCAATGAGCAGTTCTTC. Its translation: CASSPITSGGINEQFF.

CDR3 DNA: TGTGCCAGCAGTGAAGGTCGGGCTTCGGGGTATGGCTACACCTTC. Translation: CASSEGRASGYGYTF. J is TRBJ1-2 and V is TRBV2; D is uncertain. This CDR3 has 15 amino acids. V was trimmed by 1 base and J by 5 bases, leaving 14 bases between them. Germline V gene data show CDR1 as SNHLY and CDR2 as FYNNEI.

This chain links TRBV19 with TRBJ1-2; 11 bases are shared with TRBD1. With 6 bases clipped from V and 2 bases from J, the junction kept 14 bases outside the gene matches. Germline V gene lookup returns CDR1 LNHDA and CDR2 SQIVND (reference sequence). The CDR3 covers 18 residues. The DNA for the CDR3 is TGTGCCAGTAGAGGGTTTGGGACAGGGGGGATTCTGAACTATGGCTACACCTTC. Amino acids: CASRGFGTGGILNYGYTF.

The chain links TRBV27 to TRBJ1-1; 8 nucleotides agree with TRBD1. Germline CDR1 is MNHEY and CDR2 is SMNVEV (reference sequence). The CDR3 consists of 15 residues. The V and J ends lost 5 bases and 5 bases, in that order; junction bases with no gene match: 10. For the CDR3, the DNA is TGTGCCAGCAGTATTCGACAGGGGTGGGAGACTGAAGCTTTCTTT. It codes for CASSIRQGWETEAFF.